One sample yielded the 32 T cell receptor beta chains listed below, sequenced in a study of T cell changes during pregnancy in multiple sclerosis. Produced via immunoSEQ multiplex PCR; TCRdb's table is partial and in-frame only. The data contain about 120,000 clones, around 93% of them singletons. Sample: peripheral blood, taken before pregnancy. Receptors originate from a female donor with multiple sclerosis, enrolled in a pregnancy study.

CDR3 DNA sequence: TGTGCCAGCAGCTTCGGCGGGGGGGCGCGCACCGGGGAGCTGTTTTTT. It is translated as CASSFGGGARTGELFF. The chain links TRBV7-2 to TRBJ2-2, with 9 nucleotides matching TRBD2. The CDR3 is made up of 16 amino acids. Germline loops: CDR1 SGHTA, CDR2 FQGNSA. The junction had 6 bases not matched to a gene; V was cut back by 3 bases and J by 4 bases.

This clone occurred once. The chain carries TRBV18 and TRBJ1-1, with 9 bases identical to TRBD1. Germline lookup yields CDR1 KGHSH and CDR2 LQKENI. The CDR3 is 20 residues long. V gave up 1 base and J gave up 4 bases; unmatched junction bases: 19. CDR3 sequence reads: CASSPLYPRTGASRVTEAFF. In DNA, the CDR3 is TGTGCCAGCTCACCACTATATCCCCGGACAGGGGCCTCCCGGGTCACTGAAGCTTTCTTT.

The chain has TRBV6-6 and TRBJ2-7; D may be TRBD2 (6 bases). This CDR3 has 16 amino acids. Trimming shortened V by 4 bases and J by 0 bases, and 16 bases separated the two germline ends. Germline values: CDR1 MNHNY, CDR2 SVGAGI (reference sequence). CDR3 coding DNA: TGTGCCAGCAGTTCGCGGGACTTCCTGAGCTCCTACGAGCAGTACTTC. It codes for CASSSRDFLSSYEQYF.

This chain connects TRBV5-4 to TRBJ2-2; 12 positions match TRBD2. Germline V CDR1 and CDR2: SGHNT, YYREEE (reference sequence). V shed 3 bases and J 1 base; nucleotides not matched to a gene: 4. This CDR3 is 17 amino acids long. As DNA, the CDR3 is TGTGCCAGCAGCTCACGGACTAGCGGGAAGAACACCGGGGAGCTGTTTTTT. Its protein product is CASSSRTSGKNTGELFF.

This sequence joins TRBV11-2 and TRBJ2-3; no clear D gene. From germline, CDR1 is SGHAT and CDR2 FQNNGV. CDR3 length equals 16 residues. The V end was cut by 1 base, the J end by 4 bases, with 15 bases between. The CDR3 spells CASSLGAVLLADTQYF. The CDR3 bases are TGTGCCAGCAGCTTAGGCGCGGTCCTGCTCGCAGATACGCAGTATTTT. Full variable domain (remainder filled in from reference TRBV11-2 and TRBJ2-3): EAGVAQSPRYKIIEKRQSVAFWCNPISGHATLYWYQQILGQGPKLLIQFQNNGVVDDSQLPKDRFSAERLKGVDSTLKIQPAKLEDSAVYLCASSLGAVLLADTQYFGPGTRLTVL.

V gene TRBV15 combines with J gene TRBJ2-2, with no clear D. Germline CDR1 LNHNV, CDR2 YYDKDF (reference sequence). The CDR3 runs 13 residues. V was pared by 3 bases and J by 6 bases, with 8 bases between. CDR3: CATSRDRAGELFF. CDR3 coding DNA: TGTGCCACCAGCAGGGATCGGGCCGGGGAGCTGTTTTTT.

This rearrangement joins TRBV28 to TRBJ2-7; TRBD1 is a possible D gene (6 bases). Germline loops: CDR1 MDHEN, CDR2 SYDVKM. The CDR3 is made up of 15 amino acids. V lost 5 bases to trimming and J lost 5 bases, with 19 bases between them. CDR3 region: CASSETGASEDEQYF. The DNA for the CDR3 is TGTGCCAGCAGTGAGACAGGTGCGTCCGAAGACGAGCAGTACTTC.

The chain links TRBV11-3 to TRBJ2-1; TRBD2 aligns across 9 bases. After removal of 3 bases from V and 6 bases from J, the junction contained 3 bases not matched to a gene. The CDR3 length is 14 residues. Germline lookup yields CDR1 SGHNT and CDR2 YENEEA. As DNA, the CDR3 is TGTGCCAGCAGCTTCGGACTAGCGTCCAATGAGCAGTTCTTC. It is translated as CASSFGLASNEQFF.

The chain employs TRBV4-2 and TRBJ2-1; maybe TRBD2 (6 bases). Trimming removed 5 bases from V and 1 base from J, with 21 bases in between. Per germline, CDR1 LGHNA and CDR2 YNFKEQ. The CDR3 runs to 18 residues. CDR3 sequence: CASSLARGRRVSYNEQFF. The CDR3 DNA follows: TGTGCCAGCAGCTTGGCCCGTGGCAGGAGGGTTTCCTACAATGAGCAGTTCTTC.

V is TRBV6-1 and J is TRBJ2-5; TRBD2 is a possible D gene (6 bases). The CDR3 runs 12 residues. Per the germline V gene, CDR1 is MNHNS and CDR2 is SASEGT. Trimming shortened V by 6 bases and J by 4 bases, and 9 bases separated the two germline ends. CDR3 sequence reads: CASRLAPETQYF. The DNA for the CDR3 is TGTGCCAGCAGACTAGCCCCAGAGACCCAGTACTTC.

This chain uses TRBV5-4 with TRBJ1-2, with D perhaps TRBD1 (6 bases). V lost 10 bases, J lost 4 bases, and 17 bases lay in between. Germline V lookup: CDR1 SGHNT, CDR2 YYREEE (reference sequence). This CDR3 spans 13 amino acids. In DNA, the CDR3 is TGTGCCGGGACCCTCCAGGGGACCTATGGCTACACCTTC. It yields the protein CAGTLQGTYGYTF.

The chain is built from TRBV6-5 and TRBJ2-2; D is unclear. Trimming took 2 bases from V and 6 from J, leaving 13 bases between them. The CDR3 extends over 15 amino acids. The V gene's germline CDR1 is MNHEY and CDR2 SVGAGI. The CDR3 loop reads CASSYPQTSPGELFF. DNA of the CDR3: TGTGCCAGCAGTTACCCACAGACAAGTCCCGGGGAGCTGTTTTTT.

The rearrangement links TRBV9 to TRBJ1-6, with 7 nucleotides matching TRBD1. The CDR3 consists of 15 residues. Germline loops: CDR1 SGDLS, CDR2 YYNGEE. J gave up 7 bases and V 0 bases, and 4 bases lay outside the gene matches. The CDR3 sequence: CASSVEGQRNSPLHF. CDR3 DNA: TGTGCCAGCAGCGTAGAGGGACAGCGAAATTCACCCCTCCACTTT.

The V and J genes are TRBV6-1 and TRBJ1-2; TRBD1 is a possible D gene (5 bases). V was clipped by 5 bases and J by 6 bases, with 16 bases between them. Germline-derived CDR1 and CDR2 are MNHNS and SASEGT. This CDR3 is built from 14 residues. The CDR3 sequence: CASSNNQGRDGYTF. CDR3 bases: TGTGCCAGCAGTAATAATCAGGGAAGGGATGGCTACACCTTC.

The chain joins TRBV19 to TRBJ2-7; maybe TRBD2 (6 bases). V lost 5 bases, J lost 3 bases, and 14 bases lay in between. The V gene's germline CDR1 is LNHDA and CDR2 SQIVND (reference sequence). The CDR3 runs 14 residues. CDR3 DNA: TGTGCCAGTAGTTCCAGTGGGGGGTACTACGAGCAGTACTTC. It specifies CASSSSGGYYEQYF.

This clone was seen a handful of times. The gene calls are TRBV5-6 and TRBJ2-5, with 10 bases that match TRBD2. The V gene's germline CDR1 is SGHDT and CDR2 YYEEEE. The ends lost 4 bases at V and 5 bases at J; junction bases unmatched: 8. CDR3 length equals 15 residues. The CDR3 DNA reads TGTGCCAGCAGCAAGTCTAGCGGGAGCCGGGAGACCCAGTACTTC. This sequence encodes CASSKSSGSRETQYF.

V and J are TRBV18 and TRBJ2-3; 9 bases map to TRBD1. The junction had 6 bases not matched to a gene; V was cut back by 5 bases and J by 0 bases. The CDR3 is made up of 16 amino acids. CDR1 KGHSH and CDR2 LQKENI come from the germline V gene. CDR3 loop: CASSGQGLSSTDTQYF. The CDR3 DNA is TGTGCCAGCTCAGGACAGGGGTTGTCGAGCACAGATACGCAGTATTTT.

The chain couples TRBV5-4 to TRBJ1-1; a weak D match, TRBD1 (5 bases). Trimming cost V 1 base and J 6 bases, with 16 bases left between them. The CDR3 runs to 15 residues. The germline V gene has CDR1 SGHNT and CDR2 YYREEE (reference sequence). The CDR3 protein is CASSLMGGRRAEAFF. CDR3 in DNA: TGTGCCAGCAGCTTGATGGGGGGAAGGAGGGCTGAAGCTTTCTTT.

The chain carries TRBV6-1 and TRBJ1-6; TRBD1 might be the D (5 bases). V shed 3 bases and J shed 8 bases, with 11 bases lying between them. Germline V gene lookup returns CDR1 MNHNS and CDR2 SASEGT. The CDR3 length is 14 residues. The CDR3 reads CASSDVIGDSPLHF. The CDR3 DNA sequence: TGTGCCAGCAGTGATGTCATAGGGGATTCACCCCTCCACTTT.

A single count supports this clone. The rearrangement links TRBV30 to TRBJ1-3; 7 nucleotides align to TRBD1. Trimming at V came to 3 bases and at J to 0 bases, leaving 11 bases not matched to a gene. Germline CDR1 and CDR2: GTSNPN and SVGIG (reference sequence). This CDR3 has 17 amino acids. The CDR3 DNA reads TGTGCCTGGAGAGGGACGCTCCGGGACAGCTCTGGAAACACCATATATTTT. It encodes CAWRGTLRDSSGNTIYF. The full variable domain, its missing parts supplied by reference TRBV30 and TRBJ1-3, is SQTIHQWPATLVQPVGSPLSLECTVEGTSNPNLYWYRQAAGRGLQLLFYSVGIGQISSEVPQNLSASRPQDRQFILSSKKLLLSDSGFYLCAWRGTLRDSSGNTIYFGEGSWLTVV.

The CDR3 protein is CAWSEGVNEKLFF. CDR3 sequence (DNA): TGTGCCTGGAGTGAGGGGGTTAATGAAAAACTGTTTTTT. The chain joins TRBV30 to TRBJ1-4; tentatively, D is TRBD1 (6 bases). The CDR3 is 13 amino acids. V dropped 1 base and J dropped 4 bases, with 7 bases sitting between them. The germline V gene encodes CDR1 GTSNPN and CDR2 SVGIG (reference sequence).

Here the CDR3 reads CASSYRLLGHEQYF. In DNA form, the CDR3 reads TGTGCCAGCAGTTACAGGTTATTGGGCCACGAGCAGTACTTC. J is TRBJ2-7 and V is TRBV6-5; D gene ambiguous. This CDR3 contains 14 residues. V was cut by 2 bases and J by 5 bases, with 13 bases left in between. Germline lookup yields CDR1 MNHEY and CDR2 SVGAGI.

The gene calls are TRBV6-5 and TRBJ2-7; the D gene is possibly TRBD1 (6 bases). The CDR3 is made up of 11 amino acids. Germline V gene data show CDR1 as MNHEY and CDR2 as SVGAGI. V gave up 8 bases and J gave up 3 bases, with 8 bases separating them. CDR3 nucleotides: TGTGCCAGCGGACAGAACTACGAGCAGTACTTC. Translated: CASGQNYEQYF.

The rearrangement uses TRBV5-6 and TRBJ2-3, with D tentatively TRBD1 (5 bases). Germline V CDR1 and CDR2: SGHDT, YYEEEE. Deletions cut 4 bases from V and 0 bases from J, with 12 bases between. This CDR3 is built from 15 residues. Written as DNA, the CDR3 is TGTGCCAGCAGCCCGACAGCCTCTAGCACAGATACGCAGTATTTT. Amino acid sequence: CASSPTASSTDTQYF.

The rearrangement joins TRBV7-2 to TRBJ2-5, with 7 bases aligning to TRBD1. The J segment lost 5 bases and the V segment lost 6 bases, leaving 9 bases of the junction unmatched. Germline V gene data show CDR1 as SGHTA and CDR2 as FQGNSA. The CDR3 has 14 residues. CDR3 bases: TGTGCCAGCAGGTCCACAGGGGCGGTCGAGACCCAGTACTTC. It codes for CASRSTGAVETQYF.

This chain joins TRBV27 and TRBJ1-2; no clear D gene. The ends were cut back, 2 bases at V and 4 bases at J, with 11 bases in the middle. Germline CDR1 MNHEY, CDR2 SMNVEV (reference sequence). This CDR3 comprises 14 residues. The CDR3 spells CASSLRSVGYGYTF. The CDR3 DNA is TGTGCCAGCAGTTTAAGGAGTGTGGGCTATGGCTACACCTTC.

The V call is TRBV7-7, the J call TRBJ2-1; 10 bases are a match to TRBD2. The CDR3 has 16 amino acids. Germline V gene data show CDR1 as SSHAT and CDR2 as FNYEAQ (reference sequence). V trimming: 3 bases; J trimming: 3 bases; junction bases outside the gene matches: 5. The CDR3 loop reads CASSLVLAGNYNEQFF. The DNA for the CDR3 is TGTGCCAGCAGCTTGGTACTAGCGGGGAACTACAATGAGCAGTTCTTC.

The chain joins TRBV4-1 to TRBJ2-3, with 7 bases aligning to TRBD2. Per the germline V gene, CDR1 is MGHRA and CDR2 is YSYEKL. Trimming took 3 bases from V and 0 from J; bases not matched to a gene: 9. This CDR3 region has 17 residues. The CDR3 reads CASSHVRGGPSTDTQYF. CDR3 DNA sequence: TGCGCCAGCAGCCACGTACGCGGGGGACCCAGCACAGATACGCAGTATTTT.

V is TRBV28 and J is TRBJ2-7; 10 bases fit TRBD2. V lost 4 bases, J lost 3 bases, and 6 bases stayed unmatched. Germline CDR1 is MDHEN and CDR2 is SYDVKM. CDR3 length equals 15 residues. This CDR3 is CASSSPSGGYYEQYF. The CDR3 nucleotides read TGTGCCAGCAGTTCACCTAGCGGGGGATACTACGAGCAGTACTTC.

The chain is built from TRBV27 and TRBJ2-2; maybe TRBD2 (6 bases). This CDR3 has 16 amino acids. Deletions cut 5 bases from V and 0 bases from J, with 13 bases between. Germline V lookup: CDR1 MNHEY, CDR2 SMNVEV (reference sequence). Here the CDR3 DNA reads TGTGCCAGCAGTCCGGTGGGGGGACCGAACACCGGGGAGCTGTTTTTT. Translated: CASSPVGGPNTGELFF.

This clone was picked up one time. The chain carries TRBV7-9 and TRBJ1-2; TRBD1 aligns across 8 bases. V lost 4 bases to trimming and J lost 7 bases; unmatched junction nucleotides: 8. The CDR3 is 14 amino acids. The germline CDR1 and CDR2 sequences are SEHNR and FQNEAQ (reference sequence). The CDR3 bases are TGTGCCAGCAGCTCGGATGGACAGGGAGGTGGCTACACCTTC. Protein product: CASSSDGQGGGYTF.

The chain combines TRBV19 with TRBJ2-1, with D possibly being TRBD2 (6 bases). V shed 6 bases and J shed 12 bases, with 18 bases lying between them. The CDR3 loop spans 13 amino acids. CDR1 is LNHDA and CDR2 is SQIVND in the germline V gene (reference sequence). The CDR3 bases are TGTGCCAGTAGGAAGAACGGGGGAATGGGGCAGTTCTTC. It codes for CASRKNGGMGQFF.